The next 18 T cell receptor beta chains were all read from a single sample in a study of CD8 T cells in ankylosing spondylitis. The antigens these receptors bind are not known. TCRdb called the 5' RACE reads again in MiXCR, with one record for every CDR3 protein. The table records about 700,000 distinct CDR3 sequences, around a fifth of them present only once. Findings and limits, study-wide: Ankylosing spondylitis blood appeared to be characterized by a TCR beta motif of 7 to 9 highly homologous variants.

The sample comprised blood, either unsorted or a sorted T cell fraction (not recorded which). The receptor set was obtained from a male donor with ankylosing spondylitis.

The chain links TRBV24-1 to TRBJ2-1; TRBD1 aligns across 10 bases. V was pared by 2 bases and J by 7 bases, with 10 bases of the junction left unmatched. This CDR3 has 17 residues. Germline CDR1 and CDR2: KGHDR and SFDVKD. In DNA, the CDR3 is TGTGCCACCAGTGATTCAGTCCTACCGGGACAGGGGAATGAGCAGTTCTTC. Encoded protein: CATSDSVLPGQGNEQFF.

The chain is built from TRBV2 and TRBJ1-2, with D tentatively TRBD1 (6 bases). Germline CDR1 SNHLY, CDR2 FYNNEI. The ends were cut back, 2 bases at V and 8 bases at J, with 12 bases in the middle. This CDR3 contains 13 residues. CDR3 protein: CASSERGGPGYTF. CDR3 in DNA: TGTGCCAGCAGTGAAAGGGGGGGCCCGGGCTACACCTTC.

CDR3 loop: CASSVDTGPGEAFF. The CDR3 nucleotides are TGTGCCAGCAGCGTAGATACAGGTCCAGGTGAAGCTTTCTTT. The chain combines TRBV9 with TRBJ1-1; tentative D call: TRBD1 (5 bases). Germline-derived CDR1 and CDR2 are SGDLS and YYNGEE. CDR3 length equals 14 residues. V was shortened by 0 bases and J by 7 bases, with 13 bases between the two germline ends. Full variable domain (outside the CDR3, taken from reference TRBV9 and TRBJ1-1): DSGVTQTPKHLITATGQRVTLRCSPRSGDLSVYWYQQSLDQGLQFLIQYYNGEERAKGNILERFSAQQFPDLHSELNLSSLELGDSALYFCASSVDTGPGEAFFGQGTRLTVV.

The rearrangement joins TRBV29-1 to TRBJ2-2; possibly TRBD2 for D (6 bases). Trimming shortened V by 1 base and J by 6 bases, and 15 bases separated the two germline ends. Germline CDR1 reads SQVTM; CDR2 reads ANQGSEA. The CDR3 is 15 amino acids. The CDR3 loop is CSVEGGGMDPGELFF. In nucleotides, the CDR3 is TGCAGCGTTGAAGGGGGCGGGATGGATCCCGGGGAGCTGTTTTTT.

This clonotype has at least ten counts. This chain joins TRBV10-3 and TRBJ2-5; weak D call: TRBD2 (5 bases). CDR1 is ENHRY and CDR2 is SYGVKD in the germline V gene. The CDR3 is 12 amino acids. Between the trimmed V and J ends, which lost 6 bases and 3 bases, there was a span of 8 bases. Written as DNA, the CDR3 is TGTGCCATCAGGGGAGTGGAAGAGACCCAGTACTTC. Protein: CAIRGVEETQYF.

This clonotype was observed a few times. The chain uses TRBV3-1 and TRBJ2-4, with 13 positions matching TRBD2. CDR3 length equals 16 residues. V lost 1 base, J lost 6 bases, and 3 bases stayed unmatched. Germline assignment: CDR1 LGHDT and CDR2 YNNKEL (reference sequence). The CDR3, as DNA: TGTGCCAGCAGCCAAGTGCGGACTAGCGGGGGAAACATTCAGTACTTC. The encoded protein is CASSQVRTSGGNIQYF.

This clonotype appeared a few times. The V and J genes are TRBV7-8 and TRBJ1-4, with TRBD1 matching over 9 bases. J was trimmed by 6 bases and V by 3 bases; bases with no gene match: 5. This CDR3 spans 15 amino acids. Germline-derived CDR1 and CDR2 are SGHVS and FQNEAQ. The CDR3 is CASSFATGGYEKLFF. The CDR3 DNA is TGTGCCAGCAGCTTCGCGACAGGGGGTTATGAAAAACTGTTTTTT. Full variable domain (missing parts from reference TRBV7-8 and TRBJ1-4): GAGVSQSPRYKVAKRGQDVALRCDPISGHVSLFWYQQALGQGPEFLTYFQNEAQLDKSGLPSDRFFAERPEGSVSTLKIQRTQQEDSAVYLCASSFATGGYEKLFFGSGTQLSVL.

This clonotype was seen a handful of times. This chain uses TRBV5-1 with TRBJ2-7; D possibly corresponds to TRBD1 (5 bases). Trimming pared 0 bases from V and 6 bases from J, leaving 16 bases between. This CDR3 is built from 15 residues. Per germline, CDR1 SGHRS and CDR2 YFSETQ. CDR3 region: CASSLDRLPGSEQYF. The CDR3 coding sequence is TGCGCCAGCAGCTTGGACAGGCTCCCCGGCAGCGAGCAGTACTTC.

This clonotype was counted a few times. The chain combines TRBV28 with TRBJ1-2, with 7 nucleotides matching TRBD1. The V gene's germline CDR1 is MDHEN and CDR2 SYDVKM. The V gene end was trimmed by 4 bases and the J gene end by 6 bases; junction bases not matched to a gene: 2. This CDR3 spans 12 amino acids. The CDR3 DNA sequence: TGTGCCAGCAGTTACAGGGGAAATGGCTACACCTTC. Its translation is CASSYRGNGYTF.

This rearrangement joins TRBV12-3 or TRBV12-4 to TRBJ2-3, with a possible D match to TRBD2 (5 bases). Trimming pared 4 bases from V and 4 bases from J, leaving 21 bases between. This CDR3 has 17 residues. CDR3 DNA: TGTGCCAGCAGTTCCCTGGACTTACCAGAGGGCCCAGATACGCAGTATTTT. As protein: CASSSLDLPEGPDTQYF.

This clonotype has a single count. This chain connects TRBV6-5 to TRBJ2-7, with 8 bases that match TRBD1. Germline V gene data show CDR1 as MNHEY and CDR2 as SVGAGI. V lost 4 bases to trimming and J lost 2 bases; unmatched junction nucleotides: 10. The CDR3 has 16 amino acids. CDR3 protein: CASSSSRDRMTYEQYF. The CDR3 DNA sequence: TGTGCCAGCAGTTCCTCCCGGGACAGGATGACCTACGAGCAGTACTTC.

This clonotype was counted between two and nine times. The V and J genes are TRBV20-1 and TRBJ1-4; the match to TRBD1 covers 8 bases. The germline CDR1 and CDR2 sequences are DFQATT and SNEGSKA (reference sequence). J was trimmed by 3 bases and V by 5 bases; bases with no gene match: 11. There are 16 residues in the CDR3. CDR3 nucleotide sequence: TGCAGTGCTCCAGACAGGGGAAGTATGGCTAATGAAAAACTGTTTTTT. Protein sequence: CSAPDRGSMANEKLFF.

The V call is TRBV7-2, the J call TRBJ2-2; D is uncertain. Per the germline V gene, CDR1 is SGHTA and CDR2 is FQGNSA. V was cut by 1 base and J by 6 bases, with 6 bases left in between. The CDR3 has 13 amino acids. CDR3 in amino acids: CASSLVVSGELFF. DNA for the CDR3: TGTGCCAGCAGCTTAGTAGTTTCCGGGGAGCTGTTTTTT.

This clonotype has ten or more counts. The rearrangement joins TRBV28 to TRBJ2-3, with D uncertain. Germline CDR1 reads MDHEN; CDR2 reads SYDVKM. V was trimmed by 4 bases and J by 0 bases, leaving 11 bases between them. The CDR3 totals 15 residues. The CDR3 DNA reads TGTGCCAGCAGTTCGGGCGGAGCTAGCACAGATACGCAGTATTTT. Translated, it gives CASSSGGASTDTQYF.

A few counts support this clonotype. CDR3 DNA: TGCGCCAGCAGCCAAGATGACGGGGGTAGCTCCTACGAGCAGTACTTC. This translates into CASSQDDGGSSYEQYF. The genes are TRBV4-1 and TRBJ2-7; D is perhaps TRBD2 (6 bases). Germline assignment: CDR1 MGHRA and CDR2 YSYEKL. The CDR3 contains 16 residues. V gave up 0 bases and J gave up 0 bases, with 12 bases separating them.

The sample holds a few counts of this clonotype. The V call is TRBV6-1, the J call TRBJ2-2, with D perhaps being TRBD1 or TRBD2 (5 bases each). Trimming pared 6 bases from V and 4 bases from J, leaving 15 bases between. The CDR3 runs to 15 residues. Germline CDR1 is MNHNS and CDR2 is SASEGT. CDR3 protein: CASSDGRDRTGELFF. CDR3 coding DNA: TGTGCCAGCAGCGATGGACGGGACCGCACCGGGGAGCTGTTTTTT.

This clonotype has just a few counts. The chain combines TRBV12-3 or TRBV12-4 with TRBJ1-6, with D perhaps matching TRBD1 (6 bases). Trimming took 6 bases from V and 7 from J, leaving 16 bases between them. The CDR3 totals 15 residues. As DNA, the CDR3 is TGTGCCAGCAGGGGCGACAGGCCTGGAAATTCACCCCTCCACTTT. Translated, it gives CASRGDRPGNSPLHF.

This clonotype appeared a few times. The V gene is TRBV20-1, the J gene TRBJ2-1; 12 nucleotides align to TRBD2. Trimming took 3 bases from V and 0 from J; bases not matched to a gene: 6. From germline, CDR1 is DFQATT and CDR2 SNEGSKA (reference sequence). CDR3 size: 17 residues. CDR3: CSARSSGGASSYNEQFF. For the CDR3, the DNA is TGCAGTGCTAGGTCTAGCGGGGGGGCTTCCTCCTACAATGAGCAGTTCTTC.